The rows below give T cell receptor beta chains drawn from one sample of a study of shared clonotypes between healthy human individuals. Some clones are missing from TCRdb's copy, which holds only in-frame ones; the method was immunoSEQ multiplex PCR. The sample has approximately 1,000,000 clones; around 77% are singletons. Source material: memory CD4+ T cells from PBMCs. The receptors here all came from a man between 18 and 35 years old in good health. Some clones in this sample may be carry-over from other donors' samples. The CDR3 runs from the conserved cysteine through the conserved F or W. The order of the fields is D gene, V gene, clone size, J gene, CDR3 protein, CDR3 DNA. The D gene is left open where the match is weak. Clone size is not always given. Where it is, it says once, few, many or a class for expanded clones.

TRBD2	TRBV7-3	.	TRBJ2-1	CASSPLAGDYNEQFF	TGTGCCAGCAGCCCCCTAGCGGGAGACTACAATGAGCAGTTCTTC
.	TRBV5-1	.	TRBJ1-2	CASSLGEGYYGYTF	TGCGCCAGCAGCTTGGGGGAGGGTTACTATGGCTACACCTTC
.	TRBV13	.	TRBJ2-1	CASSLGGSGRAYNEQFF	TGTGCCAGCAGCTTAGGCGGGAGCGGCCGCGCGTACAATGAGCAGTTCTTC
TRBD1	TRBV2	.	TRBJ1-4	CAIGQEDPPEKLFF	TGTGCCATCGGACAGGAGGACCCTCCTGAAAAACTGTTTTTT
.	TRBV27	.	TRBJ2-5	CASSLWGSQETQYF	TGTGCCAGCAGTTTATGGGGCAGCCAAGAGACCCAGTACTTC
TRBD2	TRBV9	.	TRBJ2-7	CASSTSGTSVYEQYF	TGTGCCAGCAGCACATCCGGGACTAGCGTCTACGAGCAGTACTTC
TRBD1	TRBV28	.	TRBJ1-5	CASSWPTGRIGAQHF	TGTGCCAGCAGTTGGCCGACAGGGCGAATAGGTGCCCAGCATTTT
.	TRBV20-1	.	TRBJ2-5	CSASARETQYF	TGCAGTGCTAGCGCCAGGGAGACCCAGTACTTC
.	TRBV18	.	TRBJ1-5	CASSPPGSPSNRPQHF	TGTGCCAGCTCTCCCCCGGGGAGCCCTAGCAATCGGCCCCAGCATTTT
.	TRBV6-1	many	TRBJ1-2	CASSDRQVSGYTF	TGTGCCAGCAGTGACCGACAGGTATCAGGCTACACCTTC
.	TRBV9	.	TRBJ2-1	CASSVDLGNEQFF	TGTGCCAGCAGCGTTGACTTGGGGAATGAGCAGTTCTTC
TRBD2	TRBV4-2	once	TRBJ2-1	CASSRYGTSGDNEQFF	TGTGCCAGCAGCCGGTACGGGACTAGCGGCGACAATGAGCAGTTCTTC
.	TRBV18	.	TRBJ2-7	CASSEGVYEQYF	TGTGCCAGCTCGGAAGGAGTCTACGAGCAGTACTTC
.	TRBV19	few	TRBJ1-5	CASSQTGPQHF	TGTGCCAGTAGTCAAACCGGGCCCCAGCATTTT
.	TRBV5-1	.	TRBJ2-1	CASSGQSSYNEQFF	TGCGCCAGCAGCGGGCAGAGCTCCTACAATGAGCAGTTCTTC
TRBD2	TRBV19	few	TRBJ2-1	CASSNRGTSGYNEQFF	TGTGCCAGTAGTAATCGGGGGACTAGCGGCTACAATGAGCAGTTCTTC
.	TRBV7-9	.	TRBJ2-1	CASSYSYNEQFF	TGTGCCAGCAGCTATAGCTACAATGAGCAGTTCTTC
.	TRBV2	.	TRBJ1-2	CASSELSRAGYTF	TGTGCCAGCAGTGAATTATCCCGGGCTGGCTACACCTTC
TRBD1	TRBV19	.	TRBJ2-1	CASSMVGQRLNNEQFF	TGTGCCAGTAGTATGGTGGGACAGAGACTCAACAATGAGCAGTTCTTC
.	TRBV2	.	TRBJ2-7	CASSGTASYEQYF	TGTGCCAGCAGTGGGACGGCTTCCTACGAGCAGTACTTC
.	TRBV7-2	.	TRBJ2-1	CASRMAGSYNEQFF	TGTGCCAGCCGGATGGCTGGGAGCTACAATGAGCAGTTCTTC
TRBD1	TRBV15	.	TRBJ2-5	CATSRRQGQETQYF	TGTGCCACCAGCCGCCGACAGGGGCAAGAGACCCAGTACTTC
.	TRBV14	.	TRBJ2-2	CASSPMGGANTGELFF	TGTGCCAGCAGCCCAATGGGGGGAGCGAACACCGGGGAGCTGTTTTTT
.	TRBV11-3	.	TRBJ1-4	CASSLQGLFGKLFF	TGTGCCAGCAGCCTACAGGGCCTCTTTGGGAAACTGTTTTTT
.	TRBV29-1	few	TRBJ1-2	CSVEGGYGYTF	TGCAGCGTTGAAGGGGGCTATGGCTACACCTTC
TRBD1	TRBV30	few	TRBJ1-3	CAWSTGTGVFGNTIYF	TGTGCCTGGAGTACCGGGACAGGCGTTTTTGGAAACACCATATATTTT
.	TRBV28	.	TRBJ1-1	CASSFMGRMNTEAFF	TGTGCCAGCAGTTTCATGGGTCGTATGAACACTGAAGCTTTCTTT
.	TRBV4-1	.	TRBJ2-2	CASSQVGRARNTGELFF	TGCGCCAGCAGCCAAGTCGGACGGGCGCGTAACACCGGGGAGCTGTTTTTT
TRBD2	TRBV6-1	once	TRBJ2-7	CASRSGIGANEQYF	TGTGCCAGCCGTAGCGGGATCGGGGCAAACGAGCAGTACTTC
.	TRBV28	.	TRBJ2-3	CASSEFTDTQYF	TGTGCCAGCAGTGAATTCACAGATACGCAGTATTTT
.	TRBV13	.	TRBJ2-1	CASSSSSRGNEQFF	TGTGCCAGCAGCTCCTCGAGCAGGGGTAATGAGCAGTTCTTC
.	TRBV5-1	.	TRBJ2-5	CASSYVPTGPETQYF	TGCGCCAGCAGCTATGTCCCTACAGGGCCAGAGACCCAGTACTTC
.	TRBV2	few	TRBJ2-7	CASTDRALYEQYF	TGTGCCAGCACAGACAGAGCCCTCTACGAGCAGTACTTC
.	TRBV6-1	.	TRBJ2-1	CASSDWSSAISYNEQFF	TGTGCCAGCAGTGATTGGTCTAGCGCAATCTCCTACAATGAGCAGTTCTTC
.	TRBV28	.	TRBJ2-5	CASRVDSQETQYF	TGTGCCAGCAGAGTGGACAGCCAAGAGACCCAGTACTTC
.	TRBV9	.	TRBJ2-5	CASSVGGLPGWETQYF	TGTGCCAGCAGCGTAGGGGGACTCCCAGGGTGGGAGACCCAGTACTTC
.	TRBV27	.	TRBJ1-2	CASSFRGEYGYTF	TGTGCCAGCAGTTTCCGAGGTGAATATGGCTACACCTTC
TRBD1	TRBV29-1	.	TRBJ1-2	CSVPLQDRGQENTF	TGCAGCGTCCCTCTCCAGGACAGGGGGCAGGAGAACACCTTC
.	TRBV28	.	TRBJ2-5	CASSFGAGETQYF	TGTGCCAGCAGTTTTGGGGCGGGGGAGACCCAGTACTTC
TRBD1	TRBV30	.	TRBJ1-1	CAWSRGLNTEAFF	TGTGCCTGGAGCAGGGGGCTGAACACTGAAGCTTTCTTT
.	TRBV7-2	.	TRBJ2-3	CASSFVGTQYF	TGTGCCAGCAGCTTTGTCGGTACGCAGTATTTT
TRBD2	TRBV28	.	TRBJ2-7	CASSLMAGLAGAYEQYF	TGTGCCAGCAGTTTAATGGCGGGACTAGCGGGAGCATACGAGCAGTACTTC
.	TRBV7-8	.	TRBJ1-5	CASSPATQNNQPQHF	TGTGCCAGCAGCCCAGCGACACAAAATAATCAGCCCCAGCATTTT
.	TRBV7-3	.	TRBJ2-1	CASSPPGSGIYNEQFF	TGTGCCAGCAGCCCCCCAGGGAGCGGTATCTACAATGAGCAGTTCTTC
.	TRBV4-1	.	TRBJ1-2	CASSQDKGRNYGYTF	TGCGCCAGCAGCCAAGATAAGGGGAGAAACTATGGCTACACCTTC
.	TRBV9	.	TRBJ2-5	CASSVGGYGETQYF	TGTGCCAGCAGCGTAGGGGGTTACGGAGAGACCCAGTACTTC
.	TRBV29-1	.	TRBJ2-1	CSVRGTSGSGDEQFF	TGCAGCGTTCGAGGGACGTCTGGTTCGGGCGATGAGCAGTTCTTC
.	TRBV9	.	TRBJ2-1	CASSSPGTFNEQFF	TGTGCCAGCAGCTCCCCCGGGACTTTTAATGAGCAGTTCTTC
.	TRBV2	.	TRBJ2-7	CASRDGQYSYEQYF	TGTGCCAGCAGAGACGGACAGTACTCCTACGAGCAGTACTTC
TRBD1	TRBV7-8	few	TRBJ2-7	CASSRGQGAREQYF	TGTGCCAGCAGCCGGGGACAGGGGGCGAGAGAGCAGTACTTC
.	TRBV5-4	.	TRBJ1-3	CASSSTIGNTIYF	TGTGCCAGCAGCTCGACAATCGGAAACACCATATATTTT
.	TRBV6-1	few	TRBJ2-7	CASRSSAYEQYF	TGTGCCAGCAGATCGAGCGCATACGAGCAGTACTTC
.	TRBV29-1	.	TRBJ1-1	CSVGRGNTEAFF	TGCAGCGTTGGACGGGGGAACACTGAAGCTTTCTTT
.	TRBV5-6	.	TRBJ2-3	CASSPGTDTQYF	TGTGCCAGCAGCCCGGGGACAGATACGCAGTATTTT
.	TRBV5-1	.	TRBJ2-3	CASSKGPGADTQYF	TGCGCCAGCAGCAAGGGACCCGGGGCAGATACGCAGTATTTT
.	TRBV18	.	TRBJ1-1	CASSPRRAWNTEAFF	TGTGCCAGCTCACCTCGCCGGGCTTGGAACACTGAAGCTTTCTTT
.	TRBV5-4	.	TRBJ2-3	CASSFNLETQYF	TGTGCCAGCAGCTTTAACTTGGAAACGCAGTATTTT